This passage covers 22 T cell receptor beta chains from one sample sequenced in a study of control samples from healthy donors and cancer patients. This table comes from immunoSEQ multiplex PCR, and its TCRdb copy is limited to in-frame clones, with some not included. The sample lists 90,000 to 140,000 clones, around 82% occurring once. Sequencing was done on a sample of blood. The receptors shown here come from a woman aged 45-65 years in good health.

This chain joins TRBV7-6 and TRBJ1-2; D gene unclear. The CDR3 is 14 residues long. CDR1 and CDR2 from the germline V gene are SGHVS and FNYEAQ. The ends were cut back, 4 bases at V and 3 bases at J, with 12 bases in the middle. CDR3 in amino acids: CASSSTSGYYGYTF. The CDR3 DNA sequence: TGTGCCAGCAGCTCCACATCGGGGTACTATGGCTACACCTTC.

This chain uses TRBV27 with TRBJ1-2, with D possibly matching TRBD1 (5 bases). CDR1 and CDR2 from the germline V gene are MNHEY and SMNVEV (reference sequence). The CDR3 loop spans 14 amino acids. V lost 6 bases, J lost 0 bases, and 11 bases lay in between. The CDR3: CASSTQGANYGYTF. DNA for the CDR3: TGTGCCAGCAGCACCCAGGGCGCTAACTATGGCTACACCTTC.

This chain links TRBV5-4 with TRBJ1-1; D gene unclear. Germline V CDR1 and CDR2: SGHNT, YYREEE (reference sequence). This CDR3 comprises 12 residues. Trimming removed 4 bases from V and 5 bases from J, with 9 bases in between. CDR3 coding DNA: TGTGCCAGCAGCCCGACGGGTACTGAAGCTTTCTTT. Translated, it gives CASSPTGTEAFF.

The V and J genes are TRBV5-1 and TRBJ2-5; 8 bases line up with TRBD2. Germline V gene sequence: CDR1 SGHRS, CDR2 YFSETQ. V was clipped by 0 bases and J by 1 base; unmatched bases: 2. This CDR3 has 15 amino acids. The CDR3 DNA reads TGCGCCAGCAGCTTGGTAGCGGGGAGCCAAGAGACCCAGTACTTC. As protein: CASSLVAGSQETQYF.

The chain recombines TRBV27 with TRBJ1-2, with TRBD1 matching over 11 bases. The CDR3 covers 13 residues. The V segment lost 5 bases and the J segment 8 bases; nucleotides outside the gene matches: 4. The germline V gene encodes CDR1 MNHEY and CDR2 SMNVEV (reference sequence). DNA of the CDR3: TGTGCCAGCAGTCGGGGACAGGGGGACGGCTACACCTTC. Its protein is CASSRGQGDGYTF.

The V call is TRBV5-5, the J call TRBJ2-4, with 9 positions matching TRBD1. Germline V gives CDR1 SGHKS, CDR2 YYEKEE (reference sequence). This CDR3 region has 18 residues. The J segment lost 0 bases and the V segment lost 4 bases, leaving 11 bases of the junction unmatched. The CDR3 loop is CASSAIFRDRVAKNIQYF. The CDR3 DNA reads TGTGCCAGCAGCGCAATTTTCCGGGACAGGGTAGCCAAAAACATTCAGTACTTC.

The CDR3 region is CASSKLMGTEAFF. The CDR3 bases are TGTGCCAGTAGTAAACTGATGGGCACTGAAGCTTTCTTT. The chain uses TRBV19 and TRBJ1-1; D not certain. Germline CDR1 is LNHDA and CDR2 is SQIVND (reference sequence). V gave up 4 bases and J gave up 4 bases, with 10 bases separating them. This CDR3 has 13 amino acids.

This clone has just a few counts. The rearrangement links TRBV4-2 to TRBJ2-3; D remains ambiguous. V was shortened by 0 bases and J by 2 bases, with 9 bases between the two germline ends. The CDR3 runs to 15 residues. Germline V gene lookup returns CDR1 LGHNA and CDR2 YNFKEQ. The CDR3 protein is CASSQDFRLTDTQYF. The CDR3 region has the DNA TGTGCCAGCAGCCAAGACTTTCGACTCACAGATACGCAGTATTTT.

The genes are TRBV5-6 and TRBJ2-1; D might be TRBD2 (6 bases). The V and J ends lost 4 bases and 0 bases respectively, with 14 bases between them. The CDR3 is 16 amino acids. CDR1 is SGHDT, CDR2 YYEEEE, per germline. Written as DNA, the CDR3 is TGTGCCAGCAGCATGATAGCGGCTAGCTCCTACAATGAGCAGTTCTTC. This encodes CASSMIAASSYNEQFF.

The chain links TRBV2 to TRBJ2-2, with D possibly matching TRBD1 (6 bases). Trimming cost V 4 bases and J 2 bases, with 17 bases left between them. The CDR3 totals 17 residues. Germline assignment: CDR1 SNHLY and CDR2 FYNNEI. As DNA, the CDR3 is TGTGCCAGCAGTGGGGTATTCTGGACAGAAAACACCGGGGAGCTGTTTTTT. This sequence encodes CASSGVFWTENTGELFF. Complete variable domain (other parts from reference TRBV2 and TRBJ2-2): EPEVTQTPSHQVTQMGQEVILRCVPISNHLYFYWYRQILGQKVEFLVSFYNNEISEKSEIFDDQFSVERPDGSNFTLKIRSTKLEDSAMYFCASSGVFWTENTGELFFGEGSRLTVL.

The V call is TRBV5-4, the J call TRBJ2-7; tentatively, D is TRBD2 (6 bases). The germline V gene encodes CDR1 SGHNT and CDR2 YYREEE (reference sequence). This CDR3 comprises 19 residues. The V gene lost 1 base and the J gene lost 7 bases, with 30 bases spanning the gap. CDR3 sequence (DNA): TGTGCCAGCAGCTTGCGGCCAGCAGGTATGGCGGGGCCATTGGGGGAGCAGTACTTC. It yields the protein CASSLRPAGMAGPLGEQYF.

The chain employs TRBV6-2 or TRBV6-3 and TRBJ2-4; D is uncertain. V dropped 0 bases and J dropped 7 bases, with 16 bases sitting between them. The CDR3 sequence is 16 residues long. CDR1 and CDR2 from the germline V gene are MNHEY and SVGEGT. The CDR3 protein is CASSYSGRDPQNIQYF. Written as DNA, the CDR3 is TGTGCCAGCAGTTACTCGGGTCGCGACCCACAGAACATTCAGTACTTC.

This chain uses TRBV10-3 with TRBJ2-3; tentatively, D is TRBD1 or TRBD2 (7 bases each). Trimming took 7 bases from V and 4 from J, leaving 15 bases between them. The germline V gene encodes CDR1 ENHRY and CDR2 SYGVKD. The CDR3 spans 14 residues. The CDR3 is CAIKGAGAADTQYF. The CDR3 DNA is TGTGCCATCAAGGGGGCGGGAGCAGCAGATACGCAGTATTTT.

In this sample, this clone turned up once. The chain carries TRBV15 and TRBJ2-1; D is unclear. Per germline, CDR1 LNHNV and CDR2 YYDKDF (reference sequence). Trimming pared 0 bases from V and 9 bases from J, leaving 12 bases between. The CDR3 covers 14 residues. CDR3 loop: CATSRDKSGGEQFF. The CDR3 DNA sequence: TGTGCCACCAGCAGAGATAAATCGGGCGGTGAGCAGTTCTTC.

The chain recombines TRBV28 with TRBJ2-3; D is ambiguous. CDR1 is MDHEN, CDR2 SYDVKM, per germline. V was pared by 1 base and J by 6 bases, with 5 bases between. The CDR3 extends over 12 amino acids. CDR3 nucleotides: TGTGCCAGCAGTTTATCAGCGGATACGCAGTATTTT. This encodes CASSLSADTQYF.

The V and J genes are TRBV29-1 and TRBJ1-5; D unclear. This CDR3 region has 15 residues. Looked up from germline, CDR1 is SQVTM and CDR2 is ANQGSEA. Trimming took 7 bases from V and 0 from J, leaving 16 bases between them. The CDR3 sequence: CSARADGDSNQPQHF. CDR3 sequence (DNA): TGCAGCGCACGTGCGGACGGAGATAGCAATCAGCCCCAGCATTTT. Full variable domain (outside the CDR3, taken from reference TRBV29-1 and TRBJ1-5): SAVISQKPSRDICQRGTSLTIQCQVDSQVTMMFWYRQQPGQSLTLIATANQGSEATYESGFVIDKFPISRPNLTFSTLTVSNMSPEDSSIYLCSARADGDSNQPQHFGDGTRLSIL.

This clone was seen once. This chain links TRBV5-6 with TRBJ1-2; D gene ambiguous. CDR3 length: 12 amino acids. V dropped 1 base and J dropped 3 bases, with 4 bases sitting between them. Germline V gene data show CDR1 as SGHDT and CDR2 as YYEEEE. CDR3 nucleotide sequence: TGTGCCAGCAGCTTGTGGGACTATGGCTACACCTTC. Its protein product is CASSLWDYGYTF.

The rearrangement uses TRBV4-2 and TRBJ2-3; 10 nucleotides line up with TRBD2. CDR3 length equals 16 residues. Per germline, CDR1 LGHNA and CDR2 YNFKEQ. J was trimmed by 3 bases and V by 4 bases; bases with no gene match: 7. The DNA of the CDR3 is TGTGCCAGCAGCCCTATAACTAGCGGGGTAACAGATACGCAGTATTTT. Translated: CASSPITSGVTDTQYF.

CDR3 protein: CASSYGGPAYEQYF. DNA for the CDR3: TGTGCCAGCAGTTACGGCGGGCCAGCCTACGAGCAGTACTTC. The J gene is TRBJ2-7, the V gene TRBV6-2 or TRBV6-3; TRBD2 is a possible D gene (5 bases). The CDR3 has 14 residues. Germline CDR1 is MNHEY and CDR2 is SVGEGT. V was pared by 2 bases and J by 2 bases, with 10 bases between.

This chain connects TRBV14 to TRBJ2-1; 8 bases line up with TRBD1. V lost 5 bases and J lost 4; bases outside the gene matches: 7. CDR3 size: 15 residues. The V gene's germline CDR1 is SGHDN and CDR2 FVKESK. CDR3 DNA sequence: TGTGCCAGCAGCTTTGACAGGGGCCGATACAATGAGCAGTTCTTC. The encoded protein is CASSFDRGRYNEQFF.

The rearrangement uses TRBV5-6 and TRBJ1-2; TRBD1 aligns across 7 bases. Germline loops: CDR1 SGHDT, CDR2 YYEEEE. Losses at the gene ends were 1 base for V and 4 bases for J; bases not matched to a gene: 4. The CDR3 is made up of 14 amino acids. The CDR3 DNA is TGTGCCAGCAGCTTGCCCGGGACAGTCTATGGCTACACCTTC. It is translated as CASSLPGTVYGYTF.

The V and J genes are TRBV4-2 and TRBJ2-2; the match to TRBD2 covers 16 bases. There are 19 residues in the CDR3. V gave up 5 bases and J gave up 0 bases; unmatched junction bases: 6. The germline V gene encodes CDR1 LGHNA and CDR2 YNFKEQ. CDR3: CASSYLGTSGGANTGELFF. CDR3 in DNA: TGTGCCAGCAGCTACCTAGGGACTAGCGGGGGGGCGAACACCGGGGAGCTGTTTTTT.